This TCR beta chain was sequenced in a study of tumor and adjacent non-tumor tissue in lung cancer. The overall study: Patients comprised about a dozen adenocarcinoma, a couple of squamous cell carcinoma and 1 small cell lung cancer.

Germline V gene data show CDR1 as SEHNR and CDR2 as FQNEAQ (reference sequence). CDR3 length: 13 residues. This sample's RNA came from whole unsorted tissue. Regarding the study as a whole: Compared with tumor, normal lung showed significantly lower TCR diversity. Patients with more diverse tumor TCRs had worse survival.

TCRbeta libraries were built with three rounds of nested PCR, modified from ARM-PCR. Via MiXCR, TCRdb re-called the multiplex PCR reads, giving one row per CDR3 protein. This sample yields 60,000 to 90,000 distinct CDR3 sequences, of which around 77% are seen a single time; over 9.5% belongs to the top ten. Notes on this clonotype: Its antigen is currently unknown. Germline and junction disagree at one end, which may indicate a read error.

V and J are TRBV7-9 and TRBJ1-5; TRBD1 might be the D (5 bases). This sequence was found in a woman in her forties or fifties with non-small cell lung cancer. The material sequenced was lung tumor tissue. The CDR3 reads CVSIQQENQPQHF. CDR3 nucleotide sequence: TGTGTCAGCATCCAACAGGAAAATCAGCCCCAGCATTTT.